A single sample is the source of the 5 T cell receptor beta chains below, sequenced in a study of identical twins. TCRdb fed the 5' RACE reads into MiXCR, producing one record per CDR3 protein. The sample has some 1,700,000 distinct CDR3 sequences, more than 30% seen once. The sample consisted of cord blood. These receptors all come from a newborn girl in good health.

Only a few counts were recorded for this clonotype. The chain has TRBV20-1 and TRBJ1-1; no reliable D call. The CDR3 loop spans 10 amino acids. Germline V gene data show CDR1 as DFQATT and CDR2 as SNEGSKA (reference sequence). Between the trimmed V and J ends, which lost 5 bases and 0 bases, there was a span of 1 base. The CDR3 DNA reads TGCAGTGCTGTGAACACTGAAGCTTTCTTT. Its translation is CSAVNTEAFF.

This chain links TRBV12-3 or TRBV12-4 with TRBJ2-7; TRBD1 agrees at 8 bases. V dropped 4 bases and J dropped 5; count of bases not matched to a gene: 10. This CDR3 is built from 15 residues. The CDR3 is CASSSNRGSDDEQYF. In DNA form, the CDR3 reads TGTGCCAGCAGTTCGAACAGGGGGAGCGACGACGAGCAGTACTTC.

This clonotype was seen more than once but under ten times. The CDR3 DNA reads TGCAGTGCTCAGAAGGACGGAATAATCTACGAGCAGTACTTC. It is translated as CSAQKDGIIYEQYF. This chain connects TRBV20-1 to TRBJ2-7; D is unresolved. The germline V gene encodes CDR1 DFQATT and CDR2 SNEGSKA (reference sequence). Trimming left V 5 bases short and J 3 bases short, with 17 bases between. CDR3 size: 14 residues.

This chain joins TRBV25-1 and TRBJ2-5, with TRBD2 matching over 10 bases. Trimming removed 6 bases from V and 0 bases from J; junction bases left unmatched: 7. CDR1 MGHDK and CDR2 SYGVNS come from the germline V gene. CDR3 length: 16 residues. The CDR3, as DNA: TGTGCCAGCAGAGGCGGGACTAGCGTGTACCAAGAGACCCAGTACTTC. Protein sequence: CASRGGTSVYQETQYF. The variable domain in full, with the rest retrieved from reference TRBV25-1 and TRBJ2-5, is EADIYQTPRYLVIGTGKKITLECSQTMGHDKMYWYQQDPGMELHLIHYSYGVNSTEKGDLSSESTVSRIRTEHFPLTLESARPSHTSQYLCASRGGTSVYQETQYFGPGTRLLVL.

This chain joins TRBV10-3 and TRBJ1-5; TRBD1 agrees at 9 bases. Germline lookup yields CDR1 ENHRY and CDR2 SYGVKD. The V gene end was trimmed by 2 bases and the J gene end by 7 bases; junction bases not matched to a gene: 6. The CDR3 has 15 amino acids. The CDR3 here is CAISEGTGILQPQHF. CDR3 nucleotide sequence: TGTGCCATCAGTGAGGGGACAGGGATACTACAGCCCCAGCATTTT.